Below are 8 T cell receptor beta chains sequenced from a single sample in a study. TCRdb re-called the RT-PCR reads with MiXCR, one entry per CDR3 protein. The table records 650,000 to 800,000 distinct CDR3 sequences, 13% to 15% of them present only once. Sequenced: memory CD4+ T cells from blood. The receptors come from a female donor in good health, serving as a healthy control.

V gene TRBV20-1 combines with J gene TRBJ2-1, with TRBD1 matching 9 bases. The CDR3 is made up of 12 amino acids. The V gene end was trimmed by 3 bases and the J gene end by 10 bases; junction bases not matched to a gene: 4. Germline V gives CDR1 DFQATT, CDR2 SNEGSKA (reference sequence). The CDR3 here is CSASRDRVEQFF. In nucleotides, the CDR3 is TGCAGTGCTAGCCGGGACAGGGTAGAGCAGTTCTTC.

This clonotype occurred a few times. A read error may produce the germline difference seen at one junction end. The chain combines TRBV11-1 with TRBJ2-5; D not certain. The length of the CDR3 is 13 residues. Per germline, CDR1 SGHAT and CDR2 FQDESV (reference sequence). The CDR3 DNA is TGTGCCAGCAGCGCAGGATTACAAGGGACCCAGTACTTC. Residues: CASSAGLQGTQYF.

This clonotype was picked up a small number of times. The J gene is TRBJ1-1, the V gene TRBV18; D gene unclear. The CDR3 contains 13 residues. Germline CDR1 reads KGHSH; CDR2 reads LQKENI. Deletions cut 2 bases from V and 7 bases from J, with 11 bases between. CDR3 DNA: TGTGCCAGCTCACCAAGCGAGTCACTTGAAGCTTTCTTT. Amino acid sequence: CASSPSESLEAFF. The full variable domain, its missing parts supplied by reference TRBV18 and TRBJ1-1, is NAGVMQNPRHLVRRRGQEARLRCSPMKGHSHVYWYRQLPEEGLKFMVYLQKENIIDESGMPKERFSAEFPKEGPSILRIQQVVRGDSAAYFCASSPSESLEAFFGQGTRLTVV.

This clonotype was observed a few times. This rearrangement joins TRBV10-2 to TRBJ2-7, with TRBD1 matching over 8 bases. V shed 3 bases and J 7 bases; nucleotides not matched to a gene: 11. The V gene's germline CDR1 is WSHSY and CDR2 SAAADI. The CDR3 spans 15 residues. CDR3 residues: CASSDFGDRFSEQYF. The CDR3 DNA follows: TGCGCCAGCAGTGACTTCGGGGACAGGTTTTCAGAGCAGTACTTC.

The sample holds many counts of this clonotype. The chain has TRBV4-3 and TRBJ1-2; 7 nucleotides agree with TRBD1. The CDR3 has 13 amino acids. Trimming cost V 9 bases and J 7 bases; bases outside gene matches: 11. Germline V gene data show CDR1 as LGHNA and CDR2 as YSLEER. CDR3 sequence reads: CASSTGIRFGYTF. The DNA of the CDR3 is TGCGCCAGTTCGACAGGGATAAGGTTTGGCTACACCTTC.

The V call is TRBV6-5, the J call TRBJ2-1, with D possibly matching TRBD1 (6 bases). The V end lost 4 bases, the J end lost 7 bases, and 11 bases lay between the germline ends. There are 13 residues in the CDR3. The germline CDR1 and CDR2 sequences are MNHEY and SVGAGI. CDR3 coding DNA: TGTGCCAGCAGTTCGAACAGGGCTAATGAGCAGTTCTTC. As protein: CASSSNRANEQFF.

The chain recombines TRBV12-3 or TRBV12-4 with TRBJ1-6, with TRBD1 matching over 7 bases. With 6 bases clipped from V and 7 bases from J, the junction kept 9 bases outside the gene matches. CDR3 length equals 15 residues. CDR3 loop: CASSHRQGPNSPLHF. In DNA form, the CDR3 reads TGTGCCAGCAGCCACCGACAGGGACCCAATTCACCCCTCCACTTT.

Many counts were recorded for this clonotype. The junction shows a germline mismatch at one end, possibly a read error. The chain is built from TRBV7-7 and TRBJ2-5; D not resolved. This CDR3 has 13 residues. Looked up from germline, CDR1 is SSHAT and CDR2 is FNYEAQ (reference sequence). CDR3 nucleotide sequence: TGTGCTAGCAGCTTGCAGGACCGAGAGACCCAGTACTTC. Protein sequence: CASSLQDRETQYF.